This entry lists 11 T cell receptor beta chains sequenced from one sample in a study of blood T cell repertoires in COVID-19. Assay: immunoSEQ multiplex PCR; the TCRdb copy retains only in-frame clones and omits some. The table includes around 180,000 clones, around 85% detected once. Input material: peripheral blood. These receptors all come from a woman older than 75 with acute or convalescent COVID-19.

The chain uses TRBV4-1 and TRBJ2-7, with 10 bases identical to TRBD1. The CDR3 sequence is 14 residues long. V was pared by 5 bases and J by 9 bases, with 10 bases of the junction left unmatched. Germline CDR1 reads MGHRA; CDR2 reads YSYEKL. CDR3 residues: CASSSPGQGSAQYF. As DNA, the CDR3 is TGCGCCAGCAGCTCCCCGGGACAGGGGTCAGCGCAGTACTTC.

The chain combines TRBV10-1 with TRBJ2-7; 8 positions match TRBD2. This CDR3 region has 14 residues. The ends lost 5 bases at V and 6 bases at J; junction bases unmatched: 9. Germline assignment: CDR1 WNHNN and CDR2 SYGVQD (reference sequence). For the CDR3, the DNA is TGCGCCAGCAGTTCCCGGGGGGGACGGGGCGAGCAGTACTTC. Protein: CASSSRGGRGEQYF.

This clone was detected once. The rearrangement uses TRBV29-1 and TRBJ1-1, with 11 bases matching TRBD1. Germline CDR1 and CDR2: SQVTM and ANQGSEA. This CDR3 is 13 amino acids long. Trimming at V came to 6 bases and at J to 6 bases, leaving 6 bases not matched to a gene. DNA for the CDR3: TGCAGCGTAGACAGGACAGGGGGCCCTGAAGCTTTCTTT. Its translation is CSVDRTGGPEAFF.

This chain joins TRBV12-5 and TRBJ1-2; 7 positions agree with TRBD1. The junction had 4 bases not matched to a gene; V was cut back by 1 base and J by 5 bases. This CDR3 has 14 amino acids. Germline assignment: CDR1 LGHNT and CDR2 FRNRAP. The CDR3 here is CASGLGQGGYGYTF. The CDR3 bases are TGTGCTAGTGGTTTGGGACAGGGAGGATATGGCTACACCTTC.

This chain links TRBV27 with TRBJ2-7; 8 nucleotides match TRBD1. Germline V gives CDR1 MNHEY, CDR2 SMNVEV (reference sequence). The CDR3 covers 13 residues. Trimming took 3 bases from V and 4 from J; bases not matched to a gene: 2. CDR3 nucleotides: TGTGCCAGCAGTTTCGGACAGGGTTACGAGCAGTACTTC. It encodes CASSFGQGYEQYF.

The chain joins TRBV9 to TRBJ1-1, with D perhaps matching TRBD1 (5 bases). The germline V and J ends were trimmed by 3 bases and 3 bases, with 9 bases remaining between them. This CDR3 is 13 amino acids long. CDR1 is SGDLS and CDR2 is YYNGEE in the germline V gene. The CDR3 region is CASSATGYTEAFF. CDR3 sequence (DNA): TGTGCCAGCAGCGCCACAGGATACACTGAAGCTTTCTTT.

The sample holds a few counts of this clone. The gene calls are TRBV7-2 and TRBJ1-3; D remains ambiguous. Trimming cost V 1 base and J 4 bases, with 11 bases left between them. The CDR3 totals 15 residues. CDR1 SGHTA and CDR2 FQGNSA come from the germline V gene. The CDR3: CASSLGRASGNTIYF. CDR3 nucleotides: TGTGCCAGCAGCTTAGGGCGGGCCTCAGGAAACACCATATATTTT.

CDR3 DNA sequence: TGTGCCTGGGCCGGGACAGGGAATAACTACGAGCAGTACTTC. Translating it yields CAWAGTGNNYEQYF. V is TRBV30 and J is TRBJ2-7; the match to TRBD1 covers 9 bases. V lost 5 bases and J lost 3; bases outside the gene matches: 8. This CDR3 is 14 amino acids long. The germline gives CDR1 GTSNPN, CDR2 SVGIG (reference sequence).

This clone has just one count. V is TRBV4-1 and J is TRBJ1-3, with 7 positions matching TRBD1. The ends lost 1 base at V and 2 bases at J; junction bases unmatched: 5. The CDR3 length is 16 residues. Germline assignment: CDR1 MGHRA and CDR2 YSYEKL. The CDR3 coding sequence is TGCGCCAGCAGCCAAGGACCACAGGGGACTGGAAACACCATATATTTT. This translates into CASSQGPQGTGNTIYF.

The V call is TRBV4-1, the J call TRBJ2-4; no definite D call. Germline V gene sequence: CDR1 MGHRA, CDR2 YSYEKL. V was trimmed by 1 base and J by 3 bases, leaving 13 bases between them. The CDR3 is 16 amino acids. The CDR3 sequence: CASSQVERTVKNIQYF. CDR3 bases: TGCGCCAGCAGCCAAGTTGAGAGAACGGTCAAAAACATTCAGTACTTC.

The chain uses TRBV30 and TRBJ2-5; 8 bases are shared with TRBD2. CDR1 is GTSNPN and CDR2 is SVGIG in the germline V gene (reference sequence). The CDR3 is 13 residues long. J gave up 4 bases and V 3 bases, and 4 bases lay outside the gene matches. CDR3 in amino acids: CAWRRGGTETQYF. The CDR3 nucleotides are TGTGCCTGGAGACGGGGGGGGACAGAGACCCAGTACTTC.